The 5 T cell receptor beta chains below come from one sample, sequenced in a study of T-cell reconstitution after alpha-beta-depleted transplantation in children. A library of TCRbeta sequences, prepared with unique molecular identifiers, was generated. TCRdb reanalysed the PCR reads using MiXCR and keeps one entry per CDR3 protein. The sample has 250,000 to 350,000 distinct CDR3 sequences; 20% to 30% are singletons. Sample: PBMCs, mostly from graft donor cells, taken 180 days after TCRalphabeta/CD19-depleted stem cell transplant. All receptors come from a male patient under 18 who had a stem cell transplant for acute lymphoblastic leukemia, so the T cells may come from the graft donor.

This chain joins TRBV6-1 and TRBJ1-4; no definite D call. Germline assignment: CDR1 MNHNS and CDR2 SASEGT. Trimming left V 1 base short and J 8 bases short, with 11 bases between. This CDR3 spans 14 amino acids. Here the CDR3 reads CASSEGVSYEKLFF. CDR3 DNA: TGTGCCAGCAGTGAAGGGGTTTCCTACGAAAAACTGTTTTTT.

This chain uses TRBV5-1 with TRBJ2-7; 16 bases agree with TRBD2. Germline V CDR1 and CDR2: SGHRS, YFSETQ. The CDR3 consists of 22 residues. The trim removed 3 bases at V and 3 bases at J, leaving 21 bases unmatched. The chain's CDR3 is CASSSGPGTSGRGAKAYYEQYF. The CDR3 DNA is TGCGCCAGCAGCTCTGGTCCCGGGACTAGCGGGAGGGGCGCTAAGGCATACTACGAGCAGTACTTC.

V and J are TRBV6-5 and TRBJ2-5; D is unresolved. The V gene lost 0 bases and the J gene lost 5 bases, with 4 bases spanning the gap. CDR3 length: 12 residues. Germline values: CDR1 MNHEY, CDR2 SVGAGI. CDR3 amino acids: CASSYSSETQYF. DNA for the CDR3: TGTGCCAGCAGTTACTCGTCCGAGACCCAGTACTTC.

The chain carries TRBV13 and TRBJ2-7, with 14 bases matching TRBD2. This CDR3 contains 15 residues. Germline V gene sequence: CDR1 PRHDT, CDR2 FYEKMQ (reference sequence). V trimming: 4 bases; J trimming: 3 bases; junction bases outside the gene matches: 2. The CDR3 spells CASSWGLAGVYEQYF. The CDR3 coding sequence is TGTGCCAGCAGCTGGGGACTAGCGGGGGTCTACGAGCAGTACTTC.

The CDR3 DNA sequence: TGTGCCAGCAGCTCGAGGGGGCATAGCGGGAGTTCCCAAGAGACCCAGTACTTC. Residues: CASSSRGHSGSSQETQYF. This rearrangement joins TRBV7-8 to TRBJ2-5, with 9 bases fitting TRBD2. Germline V CDR1 and CDR2: SGHVS, FQNEAQ. Unmatched junction bases numbered 13, after V lost 4 bases and J lost 1 base. The CDR3 has 18 amino acids.